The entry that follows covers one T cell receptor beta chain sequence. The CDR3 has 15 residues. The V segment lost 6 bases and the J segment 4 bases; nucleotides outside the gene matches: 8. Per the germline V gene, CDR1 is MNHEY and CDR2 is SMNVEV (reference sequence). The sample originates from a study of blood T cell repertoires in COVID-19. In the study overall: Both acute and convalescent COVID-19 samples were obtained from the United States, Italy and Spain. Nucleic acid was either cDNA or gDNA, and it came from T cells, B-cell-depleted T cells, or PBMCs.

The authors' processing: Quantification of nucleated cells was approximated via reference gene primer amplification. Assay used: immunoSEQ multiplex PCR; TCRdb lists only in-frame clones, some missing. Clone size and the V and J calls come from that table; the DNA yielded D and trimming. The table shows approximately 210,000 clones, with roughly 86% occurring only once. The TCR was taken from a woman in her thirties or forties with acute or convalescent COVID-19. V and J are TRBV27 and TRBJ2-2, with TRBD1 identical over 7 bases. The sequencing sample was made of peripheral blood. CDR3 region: CASRLGNRGTGELFF. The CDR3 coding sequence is TGTGCCAGCAGACTGGGAAACAGGGGCACCGGGGAGCTGTTTTTT.